This is a list of T cell receptor beta chains from one sample in a study of radiotherapy plus CTLA-4 blockade in lung cancer. Some clones are missing from TCRdb's copy, which holds only in-frame ones; the method was immunoSEQ multiplex PCR. The sample lists 95,000 to 150,000 clones; 90% were seen once. The sample was peripheral blood, taken from a patient treated with radiotherapy plus ipilimumab. Receptor source: a human donor with non-small cell lung cancer that progressed on radiotherapy plus ipilimumab. The CDR3 runs from the conserved cysteine through the conserved F or W. Each record gives: V gene, J gene, clone size, D gene, CDR3 DNA, CDR3 protein. D genes are given only for firm matches. Some rows mark clone size as missing; the rest say once, few, many or name a class of expanded clone.

v_gene: TRBV7-9; j_gene: TRBJ2-1; abundance: .; d_gene: .; CDR3nt: TGTGCCAGCAGCTGGGACCTTAGCTCCTACAATGAGCAGTTCTTC; CDR3aa: CASSWDLSSYNEQFF
v_gene: TRBV5-1; j_gene: TRBJ1-6; abundance: .; d_gene: .; CDR3nt: TGCGCCAGCAGCTTGGCCGTGGGAGGTTTCGGGTCACCCCTCCACTTT; CDR3aa: CASSLAVGGFGSPLHF
v_gene: TRBV6-5; j_gene: TRBJ2-3; abundance: .; d_gene: .; CDR3nt: TGTGCCAGCAGTTATAGCGTAAGCACAGATACGCAGTATTTT; CDR3aa: CASSYSVSTDTQYF
v_gene: TRBV30; j_gene: TRBJ1-2; abundance: .; d_gene: .; CDR3nt: TGTGCCTGGGACCGGGACTACCGGTATGGCTACACCTTC; CDR3aa: CAWDRDYRYGYTF
v_gene: TRBV15; j_gene: TRBJ1-5; abundance: .; d_gene: .; CDR3nt: TGTGCCACCAGCAGAGAGGCGTCTGGGGCAGGCCAGCCCCAGCATTTT; CDR3aa: CATSREASGAGQPQHF
v_gene: TRBV6-5; j_gene: TRBJ1-2; abundance: .; d_gene: .; CDR3nt: TGTGCCAGCAGTTCAAGCGGTACGACTGGCTACACCTTC; CDR3aa: CASSSSGTTGYTF
v_gene: TRBV5-4; j_gene: TRBJ2-4; abundance: .; d_gene: TRBD2; CDR3nt: TGTGCAGCCGGGGCTAGCGGGAGGAAAAACATTCAGTACTTC; CDR3aa: CAAGASGRKNIQYF
v_gene: TRBV6-6; j_gene: TRBJ1-2; abundance: .; d_gene: .; CDR3nt: TGTGCCAGCAGTTACTCAAGGGTTGACTATGGCTACACCTTC; CDR3aa: CASSYSRVDYGYTF
v_gene: TRBV4-1; j_gene: TRBJ1-1; abundance: .; d_gene: .; CDR3nt: TGCGCCAGCAGCCAAGAGGAGTCCGAAAACACTGAAGCTTTCTTT; CDR3aa: CASSQEESENTEAFF
v_gene: TRBV10-3; j_gene: TRBJ1-1; abundance: .; d_gene: .; CDR3nt: TGTGCCATCAGTACACACCCGGGCCTAGTTGTGAACACTGAAGCTTTCTTT; CDR3aa: CAISTHPGLVVNTEAFF
v_gene: TRBV5-1; j_gene: TRBJ2-5; abundance: .; d_gene: .; CDR3nt: TGCGCCAGCAGCTCCCAAGTCGTAGGGGAGGAGACCCAGTACTTC; CDR3aa: CASSSQVVGEETQYF
v_gene: TRBV29-1; j_gene: TRBJ2-7; abundance: .; d_gene: .; CDR3nt: TGCAGCGTGGGGGTTTCCTCCTACGAGCAGTACTTC; CDR3aa: CSVGVSSYEQYF
v_gene: TRBV5-4; j_gene: TRBJ1-3; abundance: .; d_gene: .; CDR3nt: TGTGCCAGCAGCTTCGGCCATGGGGAGGGGGTTGGAAACACCATATATTTT; CDR3aa: CASSFGHGEGVGNTIYF
v_gene: TRBV9; j_gene: TRBJ1-1; abundance: .; d_gene: .; CDR3nt: TGTGCCAGCAGCGAAACAGGAAACATGAACACTGAAGCTTTCTTT; CDR3aa: CASSETGNMNTEAFF
v_gene: TRBV7-9; j_gene: TRBJ1-4; abundance: .; d_gene: .; CDR3nt: TGTGCCAGCAGCTTAGTTCCCCCAGGGTTAGCGTGGGAAAAACTGTTTTTT; CDR3aa: CASSLVPPGLAWEKLFF
v_gene: TRBV2; j_gene: TRBJ2-7; abundance: once; d_gene: .; CDR3nt: TGTGCCAGCAGTGAAGCTTTCGGGCTAACCTACGAGCAGTACTTC; CDR3aa: CASSEAFGLTYEQYF
v_gene: TRBV30; j_gene: TRBJ2-7; abundance: few; d_gene: TRBD2; CDR3nt: TGTGCCTGGAGTGTAGGCGGGACTAGCGGGTCCCACGAGCAGTACTTC; CDR3aa: CAWSVGGTSGSHEQYF